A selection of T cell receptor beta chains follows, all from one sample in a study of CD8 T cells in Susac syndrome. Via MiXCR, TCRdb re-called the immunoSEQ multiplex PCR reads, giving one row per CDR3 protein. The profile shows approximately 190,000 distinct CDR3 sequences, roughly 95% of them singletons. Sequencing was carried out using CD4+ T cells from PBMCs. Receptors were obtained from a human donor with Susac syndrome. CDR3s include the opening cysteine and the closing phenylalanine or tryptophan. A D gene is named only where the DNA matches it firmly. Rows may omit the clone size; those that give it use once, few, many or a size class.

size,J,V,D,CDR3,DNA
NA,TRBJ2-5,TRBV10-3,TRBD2,CAISDSKAGGKETQYF,TGTGCCATCAGTGATAGCAAAGCGGGGGGAAAAGAGACCCAGTACTTC
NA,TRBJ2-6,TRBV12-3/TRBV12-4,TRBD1,CASSLHGTGFSGANVLTF,TGTGCCAGCAGTTTGCACGGGACAGGGTTCTCTGGGGCCAACGTCCTGACTTTC
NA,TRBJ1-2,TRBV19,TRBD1,CASSMGTGYYF,TGTGCCAGTAGTATGGGGACAGGCTACTACTTC
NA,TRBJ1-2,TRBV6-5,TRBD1,CASSYSGTGGNFNYGYTF,TGTGCCAGCAGTTACTCGGGGACAGGGGGGAACTTTAACTATGGCTACACCTTC
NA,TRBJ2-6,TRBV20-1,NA,CSAPLEAGANVLTF,TGCAGTGCCCCCCTAGAGGCTGGGGCCAACGTCCTGACTTTC
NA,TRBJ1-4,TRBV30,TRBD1,CAWSPVQGSEKLFF,TGTGCCTGGAGTCCGGTACAGGGGAGTGAAAAACTGTTTTTT
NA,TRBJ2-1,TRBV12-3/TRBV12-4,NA,CASSPDYAGEQFF,TGTGCCAGCAGTCCCGACTACGCTGGGGAGCAGTTCTTC
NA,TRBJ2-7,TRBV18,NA,CASSRLQSAYEQYF,TGTGCCAGCTCACGGCTACAGTCTGCCTACGAGCAGTACTTC
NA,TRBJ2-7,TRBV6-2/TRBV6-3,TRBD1,CASRTHTGAPLGEQYF,TGTGCCAGCAGGACCCATACAGGGGCGCCCCTCGGCGAGCAGTACTTC
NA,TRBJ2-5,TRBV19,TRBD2,CASSIATSGETQYF,TGTGCCAGTAGTATCGCCACTAGCGGAGAGACCCAGTACTTC
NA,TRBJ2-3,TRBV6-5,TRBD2,CASSYTSGAPDTQYF,TGTGCCAGCAGTTATACTAGCGGGGCGCCAGATACGCAGTATTTT
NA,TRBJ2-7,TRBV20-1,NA,CSARSTVEEQYF,TGCAGTGCCCGCTCCACGGTGGAAGAGCAGTACTTC
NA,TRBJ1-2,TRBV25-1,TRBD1,CASSPPRGANYGYTF,TGTGCCAGCAGCCCCCCCAGGGGGGCGAACTATGGCTACACCTTC
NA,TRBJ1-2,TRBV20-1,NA,CSASRQGNWGYTF,TGCAGTGCTAGTCGTCAGGGGAATTGGGGCTACACCTTC
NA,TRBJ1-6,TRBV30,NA,CAWSVRGGSPLHF,TGTGCCTGGAGTGTCAGGGGAGGATCACCCCTCCACTTT
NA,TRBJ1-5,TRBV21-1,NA,CASRRTGFSDQPQHF,TGTGCCAGCAGGAGGACAGGCTTTTCGGATCAGCCCCAGCATTTT
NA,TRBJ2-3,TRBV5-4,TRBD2,CASSSLAGGRDTQYF,TGTGCCAGCAGCTCCCTAGCGGGGGGGCGAGATACGCAGTATTTT
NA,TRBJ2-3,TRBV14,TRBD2,CASSHIAGGSTDTQYF,TGTGCCAGCAGCCATATAGCGGGGGGAAGCACAGATACGCAGTATTTT
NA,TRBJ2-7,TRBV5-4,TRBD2,CASSSGLAGGLEQYF,TGTGCCAGCAGCTCAGGACTAGCGGGGGGGCTCGAGCAGTACTTC
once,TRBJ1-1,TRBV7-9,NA,CASSPGWGDTEAFF,TGTGCCAGCAGCCCAGGGTGGGGGGACACTGAAGCTTTCTTT
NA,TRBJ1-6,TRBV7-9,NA,CASSDQGGASPLHF,TGTGCCAGCAGCGATCAAGGGGGGGCCTCACCCCTCCACTTT
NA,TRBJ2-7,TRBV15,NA,CATSPQGRRAKQYF,TGTGCCACCAGCCCCCAAGGGAGGAGGGCGAAGCAGTACTTC
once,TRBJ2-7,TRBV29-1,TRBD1,CSVETGAPSYEQYF,TGCAGCGTTGAGACAGGGGCCCCCTCCTACGAGCAGTACTTC
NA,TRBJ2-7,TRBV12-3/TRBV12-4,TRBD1,CASTRQGGGEQYF,TGTGCCAGCACCAGACAGGGGGGAGGCGAGCAGTACTTC
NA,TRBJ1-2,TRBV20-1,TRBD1,CSVRQGDYGYTF,TGCAGTGTCCGACAGGGAGACTATGGCTACACCTTC
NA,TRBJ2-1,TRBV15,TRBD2,CATSGDYINNEQFF,TGTGCCACCAGCGGGGACTATATTAACAATGAGCAGTTCTTC
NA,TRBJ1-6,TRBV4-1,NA,CASSYGPYPSPLHF,TGCGCCAGCAGCTACGGCCCTTATCCATCACCCCTCCACTTT
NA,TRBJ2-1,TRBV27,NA,CASKGGSQGPSSLYNEQFF,TGTGCCAGCAAAGGGGGATCCCAGGGCCCCTCTAGTCTCTACAATGAGCAGTTCTTC
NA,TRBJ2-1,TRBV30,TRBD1,CAWTGGGGGEQFF,TGTGCCTGGACAGGGGGCGGTGGGGGTGAGCAGTTCTTC
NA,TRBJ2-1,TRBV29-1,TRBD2,CSVAGTSGGAFYNEQFF,TGCAGCGTTGCCGGGACTAGCGGGGGGGCCTTCTACAATGAGCAGTTCTTC
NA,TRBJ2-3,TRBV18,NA,CASSATRGNTDTQYF,TGTGCCAGCTCAGCCACGAGGGGAAACACAGATACGCAGTATTTT
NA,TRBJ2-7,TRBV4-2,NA,CASSQTGGPGEQYF,TGTGCCAGCAGCCAGACCGGGGGGCCAGGCGAGCAGTACTTC
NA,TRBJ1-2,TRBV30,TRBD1,CAWSDLQGNTF,TGTGCCTGGAGTGACTTACAGGGGAACACCTTC
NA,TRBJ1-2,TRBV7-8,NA,CASSPRRDNYGYTF,TGTGCCAGCAGCCCCCGAAGAGATAACTATGGCTACACCTTC
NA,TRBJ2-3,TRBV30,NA,CAWSSGTDTQYF,TGTGCCTGGAGTAGCGGGACAGATACGCAGTATTTT
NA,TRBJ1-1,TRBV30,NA,CAWSADLLNTEAFF,TGTGCCTGGAGTGCGGACCTTCTCAACACTGAAGCTTTCTTT
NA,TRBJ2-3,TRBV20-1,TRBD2,CSAGSAGGTDTQYF,TGCAGTGCTGGCTCGGCGGGAGGCACAGATACGCAGTATTTT
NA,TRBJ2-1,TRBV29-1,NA,CSVFSRATYNEQFF,TGCAGCGTTTTCTCCAGGGCGACATACAATGAGCAGTTCTTC
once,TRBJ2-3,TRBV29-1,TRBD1,CSVVPTGADTQYF,TGCAGCGTTGTACCCACAGGGGCGGATACGCAGTATTTT
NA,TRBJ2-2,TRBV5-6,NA,CASSPGWRNTGELFF,TGTGCCAGCAGCCCGGGGTGGAGGAACACCGGGGAGCTGTTTTTT
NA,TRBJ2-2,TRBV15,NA,CATSRDLGFTGELFF,TGTGCCACCAGCAGAGATCTGGGGTTCACCGGGGAGCTGTTTTTT
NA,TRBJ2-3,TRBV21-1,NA,CASNRTNTTDTQYF,TGTGCCAGCAACCGGACAAATACCACAGATACGCAGTATTTT
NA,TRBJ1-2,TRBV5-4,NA,CASSLVVDYGYTF,TGTGCCAGCAGCTTGGTGGTCGACTATGGCTACACCTTC
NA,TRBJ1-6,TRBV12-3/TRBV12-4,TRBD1,CASSRNRGGSPLHF,TGTGCCAGCAGTAGAAACAGGGGGGGTTCACCCCTCCACTTT
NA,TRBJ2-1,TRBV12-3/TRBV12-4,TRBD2,CASIRTSNDNEQFF,TGTGCCAGCATTCGGACTAGCAATGACAATGAGCAGTTCTTC
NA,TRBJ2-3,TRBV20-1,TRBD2,CSAAPGLAGDIAPDTQYF,TGCAGTGCCGCCCCGGGACTAGCGGGAGATATCGCACCAGATACGCAGTATTTT
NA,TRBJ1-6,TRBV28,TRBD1,CASIEQGPHSPLHF,TGTGCCAGCATCGAACAGGGGCCACATTCACCCCTCCACTTT
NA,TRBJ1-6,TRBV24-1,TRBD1,CATRTSYRGLGSPLHF,TGTGCCACCAGAACATCCTACAGGGGATTAGGCTCACCCCTCCACTTT
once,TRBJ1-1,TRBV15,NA,CATSREGRNTEAFF,TGTGCCACCAGCAGAGAGGGCCGGAACACTGAAGCTTTCTTT
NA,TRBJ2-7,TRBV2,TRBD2,CASSDLAGGLYEQYF,TGTGCCAGCAGTGACCTAGCGGGGGGGCTCTACGAGCAGTACTTC
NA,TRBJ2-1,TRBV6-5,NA,CASSYSGLGHNEQFF,TGTGCCAGCAGTTACTCGGGACTGGGACACAATGAGCAGTTCTTC
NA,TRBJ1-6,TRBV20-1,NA,CSARGSSAYNSPLHF,TGCAGTGCTAGAGGGTCGTCAGCTTATAATTCACCCCTCCACTTT
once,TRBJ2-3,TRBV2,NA,CASSGGSASTDTQYF,TGTGCCAGCAGTGGTGGCAGCGCTAGCACAGATACGCAGTATTTT
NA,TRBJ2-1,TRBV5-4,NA,CASSPPPGRNEQFF,TGTGCCAGCAGCCCGCCCCCTGGTAGGAATGAGCAGTTCTTC